Following are 3 T cell receptor beta chains from one sample sequenced in a study of blood T cells in healthy people across ages. Through a sample-barcoded 5' primer and a J-beta primer mix, a second PCR was run for about 6 to 11 cycles. TCRdb itself ran the 5' RACE reads through MiXCR, one entry per CDR3 protein. Of fewer than 950,000 distinct CDR3 sequences in the sample, roughly 50% were seen once. Sequenced sample: blood. These receptors all come from an elderly man in good health.

V gene TRBV2 combines with J gene TRBJ2-4; D is unclear. Per the germline V gene, CDR1 is SNHLY and CDR2 is FYNNEI. V gave up 7 bases and J gave up 1 base, with 11 bases separating them. This CDR3 has 14 residues. CDR3 region: CASNPLGAKNIQYF. The CDR3 region has the DNA TGTGCCAGCAACCCGCTAGGGGCCAAAAACATTCAGTACTTC.

This clonotype was recorded a few times. V usage is TRBV15 and J usage is TRBJ2-1; TRBD2 matches at 14 bases. CDR1 and CDR2 from the germline V gene are LNHNV and YYDKDF (reference sequence). This CDR3 comprises 18 residues. After removal of 3 bases from V and 7 bases from J, the junction contained 11 bases not matched to a gene. CDR3 sequence (DNA): TGTGCCACCAGCAGTATCGGGACTAGCGGGAGACCGGGGAATGAGCAGTTCTTC. This gives the protein CATSSIGTSGRPGNEQFF.

The sample holds a few counts of this clonotype. V and J are TRBV29-1 and TRBJ2-7; a possible D gene is TRBD1 (6 bases). The ends were cut back, 4 bases at V and 2 bases at J, with 15 bases in the middle. This CDR3 is built from 14 residues. Looked up from germline, CDR1 is SQVTM and CDR2 is ANQGSEA. CDR3: CSVGVRQATYEQYF. CDR3 in DNA: TGCAGCGTTGGAGTGAGACAGGCGACCTACGAGCAGTACTTC.